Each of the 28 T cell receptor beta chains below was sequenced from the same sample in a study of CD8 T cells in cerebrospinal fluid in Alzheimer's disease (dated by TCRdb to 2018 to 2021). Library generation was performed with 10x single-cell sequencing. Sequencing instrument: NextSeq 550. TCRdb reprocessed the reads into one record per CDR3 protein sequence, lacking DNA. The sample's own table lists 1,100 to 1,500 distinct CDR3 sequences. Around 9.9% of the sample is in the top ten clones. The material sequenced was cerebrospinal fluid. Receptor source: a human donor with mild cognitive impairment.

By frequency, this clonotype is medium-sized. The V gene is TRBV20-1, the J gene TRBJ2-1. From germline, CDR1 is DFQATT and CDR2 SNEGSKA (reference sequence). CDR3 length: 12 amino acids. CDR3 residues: CSAESRYNEQFF.

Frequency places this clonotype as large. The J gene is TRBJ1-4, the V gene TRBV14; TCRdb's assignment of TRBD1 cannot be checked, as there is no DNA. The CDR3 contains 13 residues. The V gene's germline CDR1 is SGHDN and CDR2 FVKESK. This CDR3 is CASSQDWFRGLFF.

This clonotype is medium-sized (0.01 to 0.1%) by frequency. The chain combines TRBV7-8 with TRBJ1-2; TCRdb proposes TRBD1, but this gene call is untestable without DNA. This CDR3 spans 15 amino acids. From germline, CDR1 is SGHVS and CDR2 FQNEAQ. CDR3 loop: CASSLFRDRVGGYTF. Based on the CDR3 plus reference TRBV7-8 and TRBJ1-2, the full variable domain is GAGVSQSPRYKVAKRGQDVALRCDPISGHVSLFWYQQALGQGPEFLTYFQNEAQLDKSGLPSDRFFAERPEGSVSTLKIQRTQQEDSAVYLCASSLFRDRVGGYTFGSGTRLTVV.

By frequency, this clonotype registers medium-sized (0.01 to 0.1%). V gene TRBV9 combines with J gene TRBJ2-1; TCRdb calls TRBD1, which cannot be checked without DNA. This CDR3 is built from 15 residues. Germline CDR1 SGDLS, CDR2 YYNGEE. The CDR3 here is CASSVDGTGGNEQFF.

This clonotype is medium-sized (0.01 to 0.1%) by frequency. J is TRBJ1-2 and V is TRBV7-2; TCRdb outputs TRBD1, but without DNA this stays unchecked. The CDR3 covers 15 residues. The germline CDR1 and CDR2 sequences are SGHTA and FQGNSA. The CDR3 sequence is CASSDPGRPNYGYTF. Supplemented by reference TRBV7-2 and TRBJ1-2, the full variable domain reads GAGVSQSPSNKVTEKGKDVELRCDPISGHTALYWYRQSLGQGLEFLIYFQGNSAPDKSGLPSDRFSAERTGGSVSTLTIQRTQQEDSAVYLCASSDPGRPNYGYTFGSGTRLTVV.

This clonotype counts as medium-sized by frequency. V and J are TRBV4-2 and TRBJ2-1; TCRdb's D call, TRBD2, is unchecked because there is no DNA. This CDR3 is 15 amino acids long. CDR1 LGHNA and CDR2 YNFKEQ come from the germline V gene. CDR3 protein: CASSYQAGDSGEQFF.

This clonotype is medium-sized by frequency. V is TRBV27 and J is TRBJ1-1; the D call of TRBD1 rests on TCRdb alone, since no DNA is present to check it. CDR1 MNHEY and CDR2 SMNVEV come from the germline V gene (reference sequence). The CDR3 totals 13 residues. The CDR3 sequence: CASRTTGFTEAFF.

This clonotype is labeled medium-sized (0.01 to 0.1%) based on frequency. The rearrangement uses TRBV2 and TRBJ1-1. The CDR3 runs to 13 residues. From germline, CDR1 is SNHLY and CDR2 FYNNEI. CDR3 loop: CASNLIRGTEAFF.

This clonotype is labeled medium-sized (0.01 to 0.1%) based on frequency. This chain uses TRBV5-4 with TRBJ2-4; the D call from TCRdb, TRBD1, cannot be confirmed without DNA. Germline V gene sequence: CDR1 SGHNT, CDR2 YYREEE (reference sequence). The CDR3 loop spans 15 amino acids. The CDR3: CASSLDGGPKNIQYF.

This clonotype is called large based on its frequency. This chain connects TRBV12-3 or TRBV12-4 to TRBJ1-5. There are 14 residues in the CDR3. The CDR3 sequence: CASSLGGPGQPQHF.

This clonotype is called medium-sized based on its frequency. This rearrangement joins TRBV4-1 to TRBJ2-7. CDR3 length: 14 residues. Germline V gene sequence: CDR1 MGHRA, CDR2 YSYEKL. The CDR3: CASSQRWPSYEQYF.

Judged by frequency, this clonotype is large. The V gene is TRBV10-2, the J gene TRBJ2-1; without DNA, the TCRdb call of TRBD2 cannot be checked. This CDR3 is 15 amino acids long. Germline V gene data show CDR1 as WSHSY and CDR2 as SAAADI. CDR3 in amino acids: CASSERTSGGGEQFF.

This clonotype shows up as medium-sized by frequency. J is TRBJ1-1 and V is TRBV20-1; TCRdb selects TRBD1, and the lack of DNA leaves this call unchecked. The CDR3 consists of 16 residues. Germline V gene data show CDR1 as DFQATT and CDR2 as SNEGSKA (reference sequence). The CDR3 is CSARDPGTGRNTEAFF.

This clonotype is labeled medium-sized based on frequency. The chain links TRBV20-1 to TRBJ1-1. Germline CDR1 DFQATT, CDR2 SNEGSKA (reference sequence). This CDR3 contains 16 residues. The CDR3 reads CSARDGNRVMNTEAFF.

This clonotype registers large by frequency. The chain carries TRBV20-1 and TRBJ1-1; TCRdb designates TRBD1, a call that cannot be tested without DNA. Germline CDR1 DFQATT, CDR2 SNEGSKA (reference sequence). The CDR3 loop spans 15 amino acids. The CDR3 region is CSAREAGQQLTEAFF.

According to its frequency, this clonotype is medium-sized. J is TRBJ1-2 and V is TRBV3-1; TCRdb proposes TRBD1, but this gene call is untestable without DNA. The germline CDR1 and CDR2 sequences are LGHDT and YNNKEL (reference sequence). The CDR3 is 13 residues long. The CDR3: CAASGNGAHGYTF.

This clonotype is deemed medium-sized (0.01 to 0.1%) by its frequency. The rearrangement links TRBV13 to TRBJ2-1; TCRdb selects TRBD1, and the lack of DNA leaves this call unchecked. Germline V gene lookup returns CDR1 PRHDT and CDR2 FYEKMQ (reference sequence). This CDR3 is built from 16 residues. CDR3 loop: CASSAYQLQGLGEQFF.

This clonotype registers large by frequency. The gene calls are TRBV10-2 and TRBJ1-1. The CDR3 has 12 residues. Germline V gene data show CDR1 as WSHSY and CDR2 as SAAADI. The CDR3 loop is CASIGGNTEAFF.

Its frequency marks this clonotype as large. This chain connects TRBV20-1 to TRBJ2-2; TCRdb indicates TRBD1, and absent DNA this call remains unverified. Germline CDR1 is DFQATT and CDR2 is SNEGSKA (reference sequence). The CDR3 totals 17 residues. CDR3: CSARDPSSGGASGELFF.

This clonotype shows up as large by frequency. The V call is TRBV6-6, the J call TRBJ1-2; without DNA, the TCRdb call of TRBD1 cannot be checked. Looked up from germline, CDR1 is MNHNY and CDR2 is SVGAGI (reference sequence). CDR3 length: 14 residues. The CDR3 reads CASSSGTGQSGYTF.

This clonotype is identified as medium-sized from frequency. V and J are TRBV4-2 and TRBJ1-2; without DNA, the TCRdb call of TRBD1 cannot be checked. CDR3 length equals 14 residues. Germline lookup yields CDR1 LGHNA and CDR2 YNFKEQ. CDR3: CASSTFGGNYGYTF.

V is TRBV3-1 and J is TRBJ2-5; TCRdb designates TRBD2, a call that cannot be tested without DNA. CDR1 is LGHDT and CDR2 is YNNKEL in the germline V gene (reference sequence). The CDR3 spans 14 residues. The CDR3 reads CASSQVEEPETQYF.

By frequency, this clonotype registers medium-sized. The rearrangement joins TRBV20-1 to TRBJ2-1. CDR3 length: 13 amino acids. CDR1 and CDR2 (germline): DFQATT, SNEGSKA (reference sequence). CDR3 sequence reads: CSASGDSVDEQFF.

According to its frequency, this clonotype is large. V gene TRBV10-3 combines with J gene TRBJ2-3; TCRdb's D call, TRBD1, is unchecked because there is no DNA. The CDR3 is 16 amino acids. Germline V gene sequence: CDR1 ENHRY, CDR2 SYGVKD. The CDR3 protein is CAISEPGTGRTDTQYF.

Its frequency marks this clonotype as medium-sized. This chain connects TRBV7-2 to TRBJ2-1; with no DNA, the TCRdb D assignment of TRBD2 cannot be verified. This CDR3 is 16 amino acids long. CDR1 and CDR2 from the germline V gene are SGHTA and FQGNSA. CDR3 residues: CASSLAPSGGDGEQFF.

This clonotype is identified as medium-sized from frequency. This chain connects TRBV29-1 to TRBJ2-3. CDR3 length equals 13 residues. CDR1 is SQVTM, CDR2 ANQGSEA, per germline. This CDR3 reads CSVGFLGGDTQYF.

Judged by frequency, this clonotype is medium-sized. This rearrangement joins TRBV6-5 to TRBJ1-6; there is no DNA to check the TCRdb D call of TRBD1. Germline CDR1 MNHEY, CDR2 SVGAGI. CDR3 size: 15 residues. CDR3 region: CASSLNRDSLSPLHF.

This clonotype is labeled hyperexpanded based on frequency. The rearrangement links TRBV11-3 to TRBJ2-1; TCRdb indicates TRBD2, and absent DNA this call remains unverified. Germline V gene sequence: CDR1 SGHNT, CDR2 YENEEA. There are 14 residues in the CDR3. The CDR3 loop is CASSFTGTLNEQFF.